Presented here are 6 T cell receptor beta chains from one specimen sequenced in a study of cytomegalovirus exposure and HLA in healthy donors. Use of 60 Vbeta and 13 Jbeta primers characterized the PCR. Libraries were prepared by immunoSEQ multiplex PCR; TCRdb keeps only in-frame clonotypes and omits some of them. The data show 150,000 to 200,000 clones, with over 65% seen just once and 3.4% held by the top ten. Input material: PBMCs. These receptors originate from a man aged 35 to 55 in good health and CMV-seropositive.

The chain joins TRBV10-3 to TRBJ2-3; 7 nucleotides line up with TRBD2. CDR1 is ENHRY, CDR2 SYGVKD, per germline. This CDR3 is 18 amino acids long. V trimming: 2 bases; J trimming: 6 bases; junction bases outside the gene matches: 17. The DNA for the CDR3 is TGTGCCATCAGTGAGGACCTTGGCGGGAGTTCCTCCCGTGATACGCAGTATTTT. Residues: CAISEDLGGSSSRDTQYF.

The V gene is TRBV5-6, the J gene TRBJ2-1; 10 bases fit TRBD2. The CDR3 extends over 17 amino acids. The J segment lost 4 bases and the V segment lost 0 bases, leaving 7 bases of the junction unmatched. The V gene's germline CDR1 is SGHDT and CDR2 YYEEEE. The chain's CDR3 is CASSLGLVSGGYNEQFF. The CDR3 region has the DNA TGTGCCAGCAGCTTGGGCCTGGTTAGCGGGGGGTACAATGAGCAGTTCTTC. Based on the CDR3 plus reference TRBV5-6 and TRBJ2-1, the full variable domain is DAGVTQSPTHLIKTRGQQVTLRCSPKSGHDTVSWYQQALGQGPQFIFQYYEEEERQRGNFPDRFSGHQFPNYSSELNVNALLLGDSALYLCASSLGLVSGGYNEQFFGPGTRLTVL.

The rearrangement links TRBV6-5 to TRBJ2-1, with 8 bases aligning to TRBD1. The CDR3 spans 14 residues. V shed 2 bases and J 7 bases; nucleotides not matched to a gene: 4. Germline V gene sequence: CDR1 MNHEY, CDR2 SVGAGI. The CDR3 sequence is CASSYRTGLNEQFF. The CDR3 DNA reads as TGTGCCAGCAGTTACCGGACAGGGTTGAATGAGCAGTTCTTC.

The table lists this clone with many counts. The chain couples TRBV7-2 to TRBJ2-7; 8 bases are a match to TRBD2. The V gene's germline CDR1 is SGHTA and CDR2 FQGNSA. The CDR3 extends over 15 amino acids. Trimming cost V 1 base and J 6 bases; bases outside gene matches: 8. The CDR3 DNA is TGTGCCAGCAGCTTAGGGGGACTAGGATCTCGCGAGCAGTACTTC. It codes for CASSLGGLGSREQYF. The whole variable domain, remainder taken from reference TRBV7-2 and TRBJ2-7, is GAGVSQSPSNKVTEKGKDVELRCDPISGHTALYWYRQSLGQGLEFLIYFQGNSAPDKSGLPSDRFSAERTGGSVSTLTIQRTQQEDSAVYLCASSLGGLGSREQYFGPGTRLTVT.

The CDR3 protein is CASSLDIWASYTEAFF. The CDR3, as DNA: TGTGCCAGCAGCTTGGATATTTGGGCCTCTTACACTGAAGCTTTCTTT. This sequence joins TRBV5-5 and TRBJ1-1; D ambiguous. The germline V gene encodes CDR1 SGHKS and CDR2 YYEKEE (reference sequence). CDR3 length equals 16 residues. Trimming shortened V by 0 bases and J by 3 bases, and 15 bases separated the two germline ends. The full variable domain, rest sourced from reference TRBV5-5 and TRBJ1-1, is DAGVTQSPTHLIKTRGQQVTLRCSPISGHKSVSWYQQVLGQGPQFIFQYYEKEERGRGNFPDRFSARQFPNYSSELNVNALLLGDSALYLCASSLDIWASYTEAFFGQGTRLTVV.

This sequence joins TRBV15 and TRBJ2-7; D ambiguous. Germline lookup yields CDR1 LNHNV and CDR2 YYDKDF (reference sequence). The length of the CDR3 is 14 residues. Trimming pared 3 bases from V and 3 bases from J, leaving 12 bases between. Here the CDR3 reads CATSRSGVNYEQYF. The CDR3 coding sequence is TGTGCCACCAGCAGGAGTGGAGTGAACTACGAGCAGTACTTC.